These 17 T cell receptor beta chains were all obtained from the same sample, sequenced in a study of identical twins. TCRdb itself ran the 5' RACE reads through MiXCR, one entry per CDR3 protein. The table includes hundreds of thousands of distinct CDR3 sequences, 20% to 25% detected once. The data were also submitted as part of a second study, on T cells expressing NK-cell markers.

Sequencing input: CD4+ T cells sorted from blood. The receptors here all came from a woman between 18 and 29 years old in good health.

In nucleotides, the CDR3 is TGTGCTAGTGGTGTTAATAGGGGTTCCGAGCAGTACTTC. Its translation is CASGVNRGSEQYF. J is TRBJ2-7 and V is TRBV12-5; tentatively, D is TRBD1 (5 bases). This CDR3 spans 13 amino acids. The germline gives CDR1 LGHNT, CDR2 FRNRAP. Trimming removed 5 bases at V and 6 bases at J, with 14 bases between.

This clonotype showed up just a few times. The V call is TRBV27, the J call TRBJ2-7; TRBD2 agrees at 10 bases. CDR1 and CDR2 (germline): MNHEY, SMNVEV (reference sequence). V lost 4 bases to trimming and J lost 0 bases; unmatched junction nucleotides: 12. CDR3 length: 18 residues. Here the CDR3 reads CASSSLYKREGHSYEQYF. For the CDR3, the DNA is TGTGCCAGCAGTTCACTCTACAAGCGGGAGGGCCACTCCTACGAGCAGTACTTC.

This clonotype was counted only a few times. The V gene is TRBV4-3, the J gene TRBJ1-1, with D possibly being TRBD1 (6 bases). Germline lookup yields CDR1 LGHNA and CDR2 YSLEER. This CDR3 is built from 15 residues. V was clipped by 0 bases and J by 2 bases, with 10 bases between them. CDR3 region: CASSQEEGVNTEAFF. The CDR3 nucleotides are TGCGCCAGCAGCCAAGAGGAGGGGGTAAACACTGAAGCTTTCTTT.

The CDR3 nucleotides read TGCGCCAGCAGGAAGGGACAGGGGGCAGCCTACGAGCAGTACTTC. The encoded protein is CASRKGQGAAYEQYF. The chain links TRBV5-1 to TRBJ2-7, with 12 bases aligning to TRBD1. The CDR3 contains 15 residues. With V trimmed by 5 bases and J by 2 bases, 5 bases remained unmatched. The germline V gene has CDR1 SGHRS and CDR2 YFSETQ.

This clonotype was detected only a few times. This chain joins TRBV10-3 and TRBJ2-3; D is ambiguous. Trimming took off 2 bases at V and 4 bases at J, with 10 bases between the two ends. The CDR3 is made up of 14 amino acids. CDR1 and CDR2 from the germline V gene are ENHRY and SYGVKD. The CDR3 sequence: CAISEDIQSDTQYF. The DNA of the CDR3 is TGTGCCATCAGTGAGGACATACAGTCAGATACGCAGTATTTT.

There are a few counts of this clonotype. The rearrangement links TRBV13 to TRBJ2-4; TRBD1 or TRBD2 may be the D gene (5 bases each). V was pared by 3 bases and J by 6 bases, with 15 bases between. The CDR3 length is 15 residues. Germline assignment: CDR1 PRHDT and CDR2 FYEKMQ (reference sequence). The chain's CDR3 is CASSFTRDGGNIQYF. The CDR3 nucleotides are TGTGCCAGCAGCTTCACCCGGGACGGTGGAAACATTCAGTACTTC.

This clonotype was counted between two and nine times. The chain combines TRBV18 with TRBJ2-6, with 9 bases fitting TRBD1. V dropped 4 bases and J dropped 0; count of bases not matched to a gene: 4. Germline lookup yields CDR1 KGHSH and CDR2 LQKENI. This CDR3 has 17 residues. The CDR3 spells CASSRGQGISGANVLTF. CDR3 nucleotides: TGTGCCAGCTCACGGGGACAGGGAATCTCTGGGGCCAACGTCCTGACTTTC.

Only a few counts were recorded for this clonotype. This rearrangement joins TRBV10-3 to TRBJ1-1; unclear D gene. The CDR3 extends over 15 amino acids. Per the germline V gene, CDR1 is ENHRY and CDR2 is SYGVKD. With 2 bases removed from V and 4 bases from J, the gap between germline ends came to 14 bases. The CDR3 nucleotides are TGTGCCATCAGTGAGACTGGGCGAGAGAGCACTGAAGCTTTCTTT. It specifies CAISETGRESTEAFF.

The gene calls are TRBV2 and TRBJ1-4, with 8 bases matching TRBD1. V trimming: 5 bases; J trimming: 15 bases; junction bases outside the gene matches: 14. Germline-derived CDR1 and CDR2 are SNHLY and FYNNEI. This CDR3 is 14 amino acids long. CDR3 sequence (DNA): TGTGCCAGCAGTAGGACAGGGAGGACCTCCAGCTTGTTTTTT. Translated, it gives CASSRTGRTSSLFF.

This clonotype was counted ten times or more. This sequence joins TRBV12-3 or TRBV12-4 and TRBJ1-1, with no clear D. The V and J ends lost 4 bases and 1 base respectively, with 4 bases between them. This CDR3 spans 12 amino acids. CDR3 nucleotide sequence: TGTGCCAGCAGTTGGGGGAACACTGAAGCTTTCTTT. Translating gives CASSWGNTEAFF.

V is TRBV12-3 or TRBV12-4 and J is TRBJ2-2, with D maybe TRBD1 (5 bases). The CDR3 is 16 residues long. V was cut by 2 bases and J by 5 bases, with 15 bases left in between. CDR3 residues: CASSLRSGLLTGELFF. CDR3 coding DNA: TGTGCCAGCAGTTTAAGATCAGGGCTACTTACCGGGGAGCTGTTTTTT.

V gene TRBV7-8 combines with J gene TRBJ1-1; possible D gene TRBD1, 5 bases. CDR3 length: 15 amino acids. The ends were cut back, 1 base at V and 4 bases at J, with 13 bases in the middle. Germline V gene lookup returns CDR1 SGHVS and CDR2 FQNEAQ. The CDR3 protein is CASSLERVRATEAFF. The CDR3 DNA follows: TGTGCCAGCAGCTTAGAACGGGTCAGGGCCACTGAAGCTTTCTTT. The full variable domain, rest sourced from reference TRBV7-8 and TRBJ1-1, is GAGVSQSPRYKVAKRGQDVALRCDPISGHVSLFWYQQALGQGPEFLTYFQNEAQLDKSGLPSDRFFAERPEGSVSTLKIQRTQQEDSAVYLCASSLERVRATEAFFGQGTRLTVV.

V gene TRBV6-6 combines with J gene TRBJ1-2; no reliable D call. V lost 0 bases to trimming and J lost 8 bases, with 7 bases between them. Looked up from germline, CDR1 is MNHNY and CDR2 is SVGAGI (reference sequence). This CDR3 has 12 residues. Here the CDR3 DNA reads TGTGCCAGCAGTTACTCGAGGGAAGGCTACACCTTC. This gives the protein CASSYSREGYTF.

V and J are TRBV6-6 and TRBJ1-2; D possibly corresponds to TRBD1 (5 bases). V lost 4 bases and J 14 bases, leaving 14 bases between the germline ends. The CDR3 totals 11 residues. CDR1 MNHNY and CDR2 SVGAGI come from the germline V gene (reference sequence). The CDR3 protein is CASSSRDRQTF. The CDR3 nucleotides read TGTGCCAGCAGTTCTCGGGACCGGCAGACCTTC.

This clonotype appeared a few times. The CDR3 sequence: CASSVVGGQETQYF. Here the CDR3 DNA reads TGTGCCAGCAGCGTAGTAGGCGGACAAGAGACCCAGTACTTC. The chain has TRBV9 and TRBJ2-5, with D unclear. With 0 bases removed from V and 2 bases from J, the gap between germline ends came to 8 bases. The CDR3 contains 14 residues. CDR1 and CDR2 (germline): SGDLS, YYNGEE.

The chain links TRBV24-1 to TRBJ2-1; D not resolved. The CDR3 sequence is 13 residues long. Trimming pared 0 bases from V and 3 bases from J, leaving 2 bases between. Germline CDR1 is KGHDR and CDR2 is SFDVKD. Here the CDR3 DNA reads TGTGCCACCAGTGATTTGGACTACAATGAGCAGTTCTTC. This encodes CATSDLDYNEQFF.

The genes are TRBV2 and TRBJ2-4; D gene unclear. V was pared by 4 bases and J by 6 bases, with 10 bases between. There are 13 residues in the CDR3. The germline V gene has CDR1 SNHLY and CDR2 FYNNEI. The CDR3 spells CASSVSAANIQYF. The DNA for the CDR3 is TGTGCCAGCAGTGTAAGCGCAGCAAACATTCAGTACTTC.